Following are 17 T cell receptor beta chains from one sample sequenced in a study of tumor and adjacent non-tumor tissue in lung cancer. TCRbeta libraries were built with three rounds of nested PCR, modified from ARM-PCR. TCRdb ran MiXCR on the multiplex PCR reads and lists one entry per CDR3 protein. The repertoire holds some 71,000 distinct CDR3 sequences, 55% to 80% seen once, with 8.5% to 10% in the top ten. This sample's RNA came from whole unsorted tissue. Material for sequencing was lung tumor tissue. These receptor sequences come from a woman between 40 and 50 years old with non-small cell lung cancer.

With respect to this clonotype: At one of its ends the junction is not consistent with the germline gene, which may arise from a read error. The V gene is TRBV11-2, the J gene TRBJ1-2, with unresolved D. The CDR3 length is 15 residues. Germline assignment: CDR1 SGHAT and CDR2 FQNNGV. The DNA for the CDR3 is TGTGCCAGCAGCTTAGCTTCGGCGGGAACCTATGGCTGCACCTTC. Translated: CASSLASAGTYGCTF.

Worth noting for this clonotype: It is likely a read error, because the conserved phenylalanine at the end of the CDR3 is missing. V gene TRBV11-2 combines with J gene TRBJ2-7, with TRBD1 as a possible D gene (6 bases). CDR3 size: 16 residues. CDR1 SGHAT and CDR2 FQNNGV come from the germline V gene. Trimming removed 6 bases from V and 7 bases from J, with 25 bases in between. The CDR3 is CASRPLGGQGYYEQYC. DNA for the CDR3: TGTGCCAGCAGACCCCTCGGTGGGCAGGGGTACTATGAGCAGTACTGC.

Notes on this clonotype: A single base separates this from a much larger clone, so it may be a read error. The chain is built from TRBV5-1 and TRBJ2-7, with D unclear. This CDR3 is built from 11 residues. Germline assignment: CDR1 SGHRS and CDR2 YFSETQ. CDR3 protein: CTSSLARGRIF. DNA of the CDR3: TGCACCAGCAGCTTGGCCCGTGGAAGGATTTTC.

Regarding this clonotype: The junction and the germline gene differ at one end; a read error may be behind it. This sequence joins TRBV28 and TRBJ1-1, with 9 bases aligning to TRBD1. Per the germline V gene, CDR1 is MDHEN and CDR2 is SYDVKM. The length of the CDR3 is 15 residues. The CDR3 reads CAISPGQGMRTEAFF. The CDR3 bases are TGTGCCATCAGTCCTGGACAGGGGATGAGAACTGAAGCTTTCTTT.

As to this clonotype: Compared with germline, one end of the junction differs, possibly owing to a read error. The CDR3 is CASSQGRGTETQYF. As DNA, the CDR3 is TGTGCCAGCAGCCAGGGAAGGGGAACAGAAACGCAGTATTTT. The V call is TRBV5-5, the J call TRBJ2-3; D is perhaps TRBD1 (5 bases). This CDR3 contains 14 residues. The germline gives CDR1 SGHKS, CDR2 YYEKEE (reference sequence). Based on the CDR3 plus reference TRBV5-5 and TRBJ2-3, the full variable domain is DAGVTQSPTHLIKTRGQQVTLRCSPISGHKSVSWYQQVLGQGPQFIFQYYEKEERGRGNFPDRFSARQFPNYSSELNVNALLLGDSALYLCASSQGRGTETQYFGPGTRLTVL.

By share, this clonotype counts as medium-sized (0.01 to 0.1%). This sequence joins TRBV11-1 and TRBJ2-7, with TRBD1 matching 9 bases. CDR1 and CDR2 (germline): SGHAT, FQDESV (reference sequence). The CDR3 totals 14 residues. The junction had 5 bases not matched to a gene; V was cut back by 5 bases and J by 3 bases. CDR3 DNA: TGTGCCAGCAGCCCAGGACAGGGGTACTACGAGCAGTACTTC. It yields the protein CASSPGQGYYEQYF.

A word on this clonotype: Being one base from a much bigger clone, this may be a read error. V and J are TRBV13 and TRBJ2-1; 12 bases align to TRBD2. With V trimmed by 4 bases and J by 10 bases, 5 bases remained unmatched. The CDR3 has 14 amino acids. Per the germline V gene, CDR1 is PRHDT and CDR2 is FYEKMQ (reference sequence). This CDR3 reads CASSWTSGISEQFF. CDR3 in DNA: TGTGCCAGCAGCTGGACTAGCGGGATTAGCGAGCAGTTCTTC.

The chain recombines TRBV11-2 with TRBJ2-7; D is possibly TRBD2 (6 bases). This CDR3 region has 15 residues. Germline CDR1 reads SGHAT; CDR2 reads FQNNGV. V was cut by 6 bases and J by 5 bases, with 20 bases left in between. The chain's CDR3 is CASRFTGSGSHEQYF. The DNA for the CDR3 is TGTGCCAGCAGATTCACCGGGAGCGGATCCCACGAGCAGTACTTC.

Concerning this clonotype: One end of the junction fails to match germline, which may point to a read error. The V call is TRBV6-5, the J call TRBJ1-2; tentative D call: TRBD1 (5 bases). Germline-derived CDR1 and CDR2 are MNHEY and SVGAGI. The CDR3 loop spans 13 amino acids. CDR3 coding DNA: TGTGCCAGCAGTTACCTGGGGGGGGATGGCTACACATTC. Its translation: CASSYLGGDGYTF.

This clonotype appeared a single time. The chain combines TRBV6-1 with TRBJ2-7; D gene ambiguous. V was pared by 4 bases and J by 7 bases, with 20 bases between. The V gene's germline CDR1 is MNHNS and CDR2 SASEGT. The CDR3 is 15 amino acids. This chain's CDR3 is CASSVATGSWDEQYF. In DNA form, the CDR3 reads TGTGCCAGCAGTGTAGCTACGGGTTCTTGGGATGAGCAGTACTTC.

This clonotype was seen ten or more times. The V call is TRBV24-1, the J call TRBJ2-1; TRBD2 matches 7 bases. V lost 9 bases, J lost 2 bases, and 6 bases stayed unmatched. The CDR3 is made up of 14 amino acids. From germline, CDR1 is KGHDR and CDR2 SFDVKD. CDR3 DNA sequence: TGTGCCACCCGAGGGGAGGGTGCCTACAATGAGCAGTTCTTC. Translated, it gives CATRGEGAYNEQFF.

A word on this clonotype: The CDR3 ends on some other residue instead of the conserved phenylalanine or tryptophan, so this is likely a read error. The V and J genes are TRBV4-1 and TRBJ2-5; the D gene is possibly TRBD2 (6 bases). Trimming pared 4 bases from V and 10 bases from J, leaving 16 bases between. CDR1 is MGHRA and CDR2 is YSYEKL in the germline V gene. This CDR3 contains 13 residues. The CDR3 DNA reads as TGCGCCAGCAGCCCTGGGCCGGAGGGGATCCAGTACTTA. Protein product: CASSPGPEGIQYL.

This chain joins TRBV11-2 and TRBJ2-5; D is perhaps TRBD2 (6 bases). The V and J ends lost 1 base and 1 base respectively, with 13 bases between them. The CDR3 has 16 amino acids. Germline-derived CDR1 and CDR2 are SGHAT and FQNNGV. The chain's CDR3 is CASSLARWRAQETQYF. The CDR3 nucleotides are TGTGCCAGCAGCTTAGCTAGGTGGAGGGCCCAAGAGACCCAGTACTTC.

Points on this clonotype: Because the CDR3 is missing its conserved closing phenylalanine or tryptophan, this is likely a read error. CDR3 in DNA: TGTGCCAACAGTGAACAATCGAACACCGGGGAGCTGTTTCTT. Protein sequence: CANSEQSNTGELFL. The chain is built from TRBV6-1 and TRBJ2-2; D call uncertain. CDR1 is MNHNS and CDR2 is SASEGT in the germline V gene. This CDR3 is built from 14 residues.

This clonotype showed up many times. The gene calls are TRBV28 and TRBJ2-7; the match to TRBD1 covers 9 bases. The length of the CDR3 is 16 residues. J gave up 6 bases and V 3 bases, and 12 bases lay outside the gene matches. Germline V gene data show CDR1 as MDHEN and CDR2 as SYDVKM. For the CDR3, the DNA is TGTGCCAGCAGTTTCCTCACAGGGGGCGTTGTGTCCGAGCAGTACTTC. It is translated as CASSFLTGGVVSEQYF.

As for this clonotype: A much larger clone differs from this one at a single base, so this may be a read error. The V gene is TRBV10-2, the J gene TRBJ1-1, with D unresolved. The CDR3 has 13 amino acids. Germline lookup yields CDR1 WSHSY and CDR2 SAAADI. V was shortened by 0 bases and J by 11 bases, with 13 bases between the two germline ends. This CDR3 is CASSESGSQDAFF. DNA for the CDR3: TGCGCCAGCAGTGAGTCCGGGAGCCAGGATGCTTTCTTT.

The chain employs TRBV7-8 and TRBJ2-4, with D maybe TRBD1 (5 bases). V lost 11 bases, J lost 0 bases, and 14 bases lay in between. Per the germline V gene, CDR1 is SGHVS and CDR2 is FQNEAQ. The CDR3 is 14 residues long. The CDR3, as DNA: TGTGCCGGTAGCCCGACAGTAGCCAAAAACATTCAGTACTTC. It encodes CAGSPTVAKNIQYF.